Detailed here is one T cell receptor (beta chain). Its antigen is not identified. Per germline, CDR1 MNHEY and CDR2 SVGAGI. V lost 0 bases and J lost 8, with 16 bases in between. The CDR3 runs to 16 residues. This sample was included in a study of shared clonotypes between healthy human individuals. Study conclusions and caveats: Clonotype sharing among donors was thought likely to change with sequencing depth. Rarefaction exposed incomplete sorted-subset sequencing despite large depth. Blood was the only sampled material, and tissue repertoires likely differ.

Data came from immunoSEQ multiplex PCR; TCRdb stores just in-frame clones and leaves some out. The sample shows more than 400,000 clones, approximately 94% of them seen only once. Naive CD4+ cells were CD45RA-selected; the remaining cells were memory. This sequence was found in a woman in her 30s in good health. Sequences were obtained from naive CD4+ T cells sorted from blood. This sample's subset: CD45RA+ positively selected. This chain connects TRBV6-5 to TRBJ1-4; D uncertain. Here the CDR3 reads CASSYSGQPGREKLFF. CDR3 nucleotide sequence: TGTGCCAGCAGTTACTCCGGGCAGCCCGGGAGGGAAAAACTGTTTTTT.